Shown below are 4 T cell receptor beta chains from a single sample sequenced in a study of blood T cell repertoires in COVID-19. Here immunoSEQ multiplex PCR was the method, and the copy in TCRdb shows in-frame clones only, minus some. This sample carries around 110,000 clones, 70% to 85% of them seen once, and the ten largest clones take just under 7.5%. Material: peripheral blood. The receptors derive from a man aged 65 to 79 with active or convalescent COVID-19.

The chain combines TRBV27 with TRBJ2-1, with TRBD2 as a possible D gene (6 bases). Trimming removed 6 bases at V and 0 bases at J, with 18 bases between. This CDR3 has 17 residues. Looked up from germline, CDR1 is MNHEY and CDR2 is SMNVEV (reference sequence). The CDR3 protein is CASSLGTALSSYNEQFF. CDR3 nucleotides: TGTGCCAGCAGCTTAGGGACTGCACTGAGCTCCTACAATGAGCAGTTCTTC.

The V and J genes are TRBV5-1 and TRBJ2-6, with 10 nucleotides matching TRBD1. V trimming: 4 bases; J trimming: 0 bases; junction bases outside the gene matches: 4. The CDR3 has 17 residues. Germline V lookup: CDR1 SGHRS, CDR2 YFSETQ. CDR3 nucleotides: TGCGCCAGCAGCGGACAGGGGGGGCACTCTGGGGCCAACGTCCTGACTTTC. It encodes CASSGQGGHSGANVLTF.

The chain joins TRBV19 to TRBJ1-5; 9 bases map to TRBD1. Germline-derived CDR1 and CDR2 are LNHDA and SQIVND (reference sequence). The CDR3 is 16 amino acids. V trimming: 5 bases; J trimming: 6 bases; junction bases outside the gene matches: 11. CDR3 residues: CASSSIETGGSQPQHF. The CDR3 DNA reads TGTGCCAGTAGTTCCATCGAGACAGGGGGTAGTCAGCCCCAGCATTTT.

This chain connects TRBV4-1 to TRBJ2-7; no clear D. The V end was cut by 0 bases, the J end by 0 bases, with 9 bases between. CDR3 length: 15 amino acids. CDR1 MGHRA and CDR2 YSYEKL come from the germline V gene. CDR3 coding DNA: TGCGCCAGCAGCCAAGAACCCGGTGACTCCTACGAGCAGTACTTC. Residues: CASSQEPGDSYEQYF.